The 8 T cell receptor beta chains listed next were all sequenced from one sample in a study of cytomegalovirus exposure and HLA in healthy donors. PCR employed 60 Vbeta and 13 Jbeta primers. Libraries were prepared by immunoSEQ multiplex PCR; TCRdb keeps only in-frame clonotypes and omits some of them. The table includes around 95,000 clones, less than 85% detected once. The sequenced material came from PBMCs. These receptors were obtained from a male donor in good health and CMV-seronegative.

The V and J genes are TRBV7-2 and TRBJ1-2; TRBD1 is a possible D gene (6 bases). This CDR3 is 13 amino acids long. The ends were cut back, 5 bases at V and 8 bases at J, with 15 bases in the middle. Looked up from germline, CDR1 is SGHTA and CDR2 is FQGNSA. DNA of the CDR3: TGTGCCAGCAGCAAAGGACAGCCGGTCGGCTACACCTTC. It translates to CASSKGQPVGYTF.

The chain couples TRBV27 to TRBJ2-3, with TRBD2 matching over 7 bases. CDR1 is MNHEY, CDR2 SMNVEV, per germline (reference sequence). V gave up 6 bases and J gave up 6 bases; unmatched junction bases: 12. The CDR3 runs 15 residues. This chain's CDR3 is CASRPRTSLRDTQYF. The CDR3 nucleotides are TGTGCCAGCAGACCAAGGACTAGTCTTAGGGATACGCAGTATTTT.

The chain combines TRBV28 with TRBJ1-2; D is unclear. The CDR3 is 13 amino acids. V lost 7 bases, J lost 2 bases, and 11 bases lay in between. Germline CDR1 MDHEN, CDR2 SYDVKM. The CDR3 here is CASKDGENYGYTF. CDR3 sequence (DNA): TGTGCCAGCAAGGACGGGGAGAACTATGGCTACACCTTC.

This clone was counted ten times or more. The chain recombines TRBV11-2 with TRBJ1-1, with 9 bases matching TRBD1. The CDR3 contains 15 residues. V trimming: 3 bases; J trimming: 0 bases; junction bases outside the gene matches: 2. Germline values: CDR1 SGHAT, CDR2 FQNNGV. The DNA of the CDR3 is TGTGCCAGCAGCTTCGGGACAGGGATGAACACTGAAGCTTTCTTT. Protein sequence: CASSFGTGMNTEAFF.

This clone was found once. The genes are TRBV28 and TRBJ1-3; D might be TRBD1 (6 bases). The germline gives CDR1 MDHEN, CDR2 SYDVKM. The length of the CDR3 is 13 residues. Trimming shortened V by 6 bases and J by 2 bases, and 8 bases separated the two germline ends. CDR3 amino acids: CASRGAPGNTIYF. The CDR3 DNA reads as TGTGCCAGCAGGGGGGCTCCTGGAAACACCATATATTTT. Full variable domain (outside the CDR3, taken from reference TRBV28 and TRBJ1-3): DVKVTQSSRYLVKRTGEKVFLECVQDMDHENMFWYRQDPGLGLRLIYFSYDVKMKEKGDIPEGYSVSREKKERFSLILESASTNQTSMYLCASRGAPGNTIYFGEGSWLTVV.

As regards this clone: At one end the junction does not follow the germline gene, possibly because of a read error. This chain joins TRBV27 and TRBJ2-1; 7 bases match TRBD2. The CDR3 totals 15 residues. Germline V gives CDR1 MNHEY, CDR2 SMNVEV (reference sequence). CDR3 sequence (DNA): TGTGCCAGCAGTCTATCGGGAGGAACCTACAATGAGCAGTTCTTC. Translation: CASSLSGGTYNEQFF.

This chain joins TRBV19 and TRBJ1-3; tentatively, D is TRBD1 (5 bases). Germline V gives CDR1 LNHDA, CDR2 SQIVND (reference sequence). This CDR3 is built from 21 residues. The V end was cut by 0 bases, the J end by 4 bases, with 28 bases between. The CDR3 here is CASSIEYLGGNGGSSGNTIYF. The DNA for the CDR3 is TGTGCCAGTAGTATAGAGTATCTCGGGGGAAACGGAGGTTCATCAGGAAACACCATATATTTT. Complete variable domain (other parts from reference TRBV19 and TRBJ1-3): DGGITQSPKYLFRKEGQNVTLSCEQNLNHDAMYWYRQDPGQGLRLIYYSQIVNDFQKGDIAEGYSVSREKKESFPLTVTSAQKNPTAFYLCASSIEYLGGNGGSSGNTIYFGEGSWLTVV.

The V and J genes are TRBV27 and TRBJ2-7; tentatively, D is TRBD2 (6 bases). This CDR3 region has 11 residues. V was trimmed by 4 bases and J by 7 bases, leaving 8 bases between them. Germline lookup yields CDR1 MNHEY and CDR2 SMNVEV (reference sequence). CDR3 DNA: TGTGCCAGCAGTTACCGGGAGGAGCAGTACTTC. Its translation: CASSYREEQYF.